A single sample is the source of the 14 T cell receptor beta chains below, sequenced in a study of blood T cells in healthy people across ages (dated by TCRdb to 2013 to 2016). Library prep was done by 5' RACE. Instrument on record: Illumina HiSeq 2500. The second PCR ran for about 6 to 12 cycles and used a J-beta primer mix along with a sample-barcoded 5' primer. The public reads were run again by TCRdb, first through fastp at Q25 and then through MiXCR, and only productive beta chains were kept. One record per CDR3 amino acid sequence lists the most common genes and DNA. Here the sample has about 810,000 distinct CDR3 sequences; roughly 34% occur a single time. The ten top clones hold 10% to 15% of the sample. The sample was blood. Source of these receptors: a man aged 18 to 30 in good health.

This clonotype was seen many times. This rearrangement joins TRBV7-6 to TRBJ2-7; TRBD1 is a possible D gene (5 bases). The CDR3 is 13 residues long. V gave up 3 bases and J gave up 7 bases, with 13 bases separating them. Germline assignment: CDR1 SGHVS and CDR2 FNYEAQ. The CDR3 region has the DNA TGTGCCAGCAGCTTGGCAGGGTCTGGTGAGCAGTACTTC. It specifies CASSLAGSGEQYF.

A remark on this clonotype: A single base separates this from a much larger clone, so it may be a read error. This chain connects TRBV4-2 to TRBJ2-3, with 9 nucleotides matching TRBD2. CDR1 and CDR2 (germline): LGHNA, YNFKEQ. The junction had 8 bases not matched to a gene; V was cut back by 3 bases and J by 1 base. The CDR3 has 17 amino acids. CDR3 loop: CASSHVGASGGTDTQYF. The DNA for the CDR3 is TGTGCCAGCAGCCACGTAGGGGCTAGCGGGGGCACAGATACGCAGTATTTT.

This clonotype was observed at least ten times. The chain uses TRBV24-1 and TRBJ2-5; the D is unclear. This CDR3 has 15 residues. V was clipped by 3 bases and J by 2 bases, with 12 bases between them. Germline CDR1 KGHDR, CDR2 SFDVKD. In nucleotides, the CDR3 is TGTGCCACCAGTGATACTATTGGGGATCAAGAGACCCAGTACTTC. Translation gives CATSDTIGDQETQYF.

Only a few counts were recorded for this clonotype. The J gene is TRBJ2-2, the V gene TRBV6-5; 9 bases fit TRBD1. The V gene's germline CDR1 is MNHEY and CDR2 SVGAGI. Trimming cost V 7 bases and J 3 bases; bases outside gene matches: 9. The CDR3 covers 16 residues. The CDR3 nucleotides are TGTGCCAGCACCTACAGGGGGCAAAGACACACCGGGGAGCTGTTTTTT. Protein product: CASTYRGQRHTGELFF.

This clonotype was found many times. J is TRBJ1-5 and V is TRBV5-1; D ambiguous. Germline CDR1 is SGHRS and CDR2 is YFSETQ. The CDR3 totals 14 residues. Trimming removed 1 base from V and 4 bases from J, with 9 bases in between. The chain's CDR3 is CASSLSGDNQPQHF. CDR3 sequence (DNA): TGCGCCAGCAGCTTGTCAGGAGATAATCAGCCCCAGCATTTT.

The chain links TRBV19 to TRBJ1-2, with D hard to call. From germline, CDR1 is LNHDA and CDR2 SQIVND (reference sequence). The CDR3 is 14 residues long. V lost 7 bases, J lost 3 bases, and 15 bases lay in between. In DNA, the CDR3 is TGTGCCAGTAAGAATATAGACCGATACTATGGCTACACCTTC. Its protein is CASKNIDRYYGYTF.

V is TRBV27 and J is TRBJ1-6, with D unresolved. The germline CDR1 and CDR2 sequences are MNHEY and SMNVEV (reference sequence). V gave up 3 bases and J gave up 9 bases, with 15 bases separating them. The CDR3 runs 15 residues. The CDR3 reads CASSFTPDTGSPLHF. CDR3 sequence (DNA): TGTGCCAGCAGTTTCACCCCAGATACCGGTTCACCCCTCCACTTT.

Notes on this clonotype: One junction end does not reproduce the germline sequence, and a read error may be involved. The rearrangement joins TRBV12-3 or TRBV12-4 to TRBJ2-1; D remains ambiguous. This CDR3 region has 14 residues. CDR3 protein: CTSSFSGHTNEQFF. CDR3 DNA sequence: TGTACCAGCAGTTTTTCCGGGCACACGAATGAGCAGTTCTTC.

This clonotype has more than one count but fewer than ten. The CDR3 reads CSVEQDGMSAGELFF. As DNA, the CDR3 is TGCAGCGTTGAACAGGACGGTATGAGCGCCGGGGAGCTGTTTTTT. The J gene is TRBJ2-2, the V gene TRBV29-1, with no clear D. The length of the CDR3 is 15 residues. Between the trimmed V and J ends, which lost 2 bases and 6 bases, there was a span of 16 bases. CDR1 is SQVTM and CDR2 is ANQGSEA in the germline V gene.

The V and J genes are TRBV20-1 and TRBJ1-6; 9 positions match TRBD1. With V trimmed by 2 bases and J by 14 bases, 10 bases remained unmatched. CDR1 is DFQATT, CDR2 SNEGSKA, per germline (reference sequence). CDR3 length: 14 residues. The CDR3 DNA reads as TGCAGTGCTAGACACCCCGGGACAGGGAAGGCCCTCCACTTT. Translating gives CSARHPGTGKALHF.

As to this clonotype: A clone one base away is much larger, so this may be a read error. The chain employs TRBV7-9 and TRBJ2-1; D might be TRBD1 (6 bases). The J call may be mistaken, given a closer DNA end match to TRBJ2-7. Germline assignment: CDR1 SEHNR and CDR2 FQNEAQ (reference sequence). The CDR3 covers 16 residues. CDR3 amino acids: CASIDPDSTPYNEQYF. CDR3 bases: TGTGCCAGCATCGACCCGGACAGCACCCCCTACAATGAGCAGTACTTC.

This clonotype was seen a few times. CDR3 bases: TGTGCCATCAGCACACAGACCCAAGAGACCCAGTACTTC. Amino acids: CAISTQTQETQYF. The chain carries TRBV10-3 and TRBJ2-5; D uncertain. The CDR3 is 13 residues long. Trimming removed 6 bases from V and 1 base from J, with 9 bases in between. In germline, CDR1 is ENHRY, CDR2 SYGVKD.

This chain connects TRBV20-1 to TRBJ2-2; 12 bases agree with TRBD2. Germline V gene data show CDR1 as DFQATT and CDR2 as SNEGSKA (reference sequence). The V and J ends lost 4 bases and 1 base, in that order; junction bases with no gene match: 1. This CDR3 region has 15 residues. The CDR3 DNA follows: TGCAGTGCTACACTAGCGGGGGGGAACACCGGGGAGCTGTTTTTT. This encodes CSATLAGGNTGELFF.

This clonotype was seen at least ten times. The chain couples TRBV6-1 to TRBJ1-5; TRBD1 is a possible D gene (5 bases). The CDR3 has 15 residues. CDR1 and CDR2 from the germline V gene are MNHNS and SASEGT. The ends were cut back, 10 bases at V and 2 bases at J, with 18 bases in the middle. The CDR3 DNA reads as TGTGCCACCAAATTCGGGACGTCGGGCAATCAGCCCCAGCATTTT. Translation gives CATKFGTSGNQPQHF.